The 17 T cell receptor beta chains below all came from one sample that was sequenced in a study of OX40 agonist ivuxolimab in advanced cancers. Sequencing used immunoSEQ multiplex PCR; TCRdb keeps in-frame clones, though not all of them. The table lists approximately 40,000 clones, 88% of them singletons. The sample was CD4+ or CD8+ T cells sorted from blood, taken in a trial of the OX40 agonist ivuxolimab. These receptors were obtained from an adult with an advanced solid tumor such as melanoma, head and neck, liver or kidney cancer.

V is TRBV4-1 and J is TRBJ2-7; 9 nucleotides line up with TRBD2. CDR3 length: 15 amino acids. Germline values: CDR1 MGHRA, CDR2 YSYEKL. V lost 1 base and J lost 2; bases outside the gene matches: 3. The CDR3 sequence is CASSQAPSGTYEQYF. For the CDR3, the DNA is TGCGCCAGCAGCCAAGCGCCTAGCGGGACCTACGAGCAGTACTTC.

A word on this clone: Other nucleotide sequences from this sample produce the same CDR3. The chain carries TRBV27 and TRBJ2-7; 12 bases map to TRBD2. Trimming at V came to 5 bases and at J to 3 bases, leaving 2 bases not matched to a gene. This CDR3 is built from 14 residues. Germline assignment: CDR1 MNHEY and CDR2 SMNVEV (reference sequence). The chain's CDR3 is CASSLAGGGYEQYF. DNA for the CDR3: TGTGCCAGCAGTCTAGCGGGAGGGGGCTACGAGCAGTACTTC.

This rearrangement joins TRBV7-9 to TRBJ1-1, with 10 bases fitting TRBD1. Looked up from germline, CDR1 is SEHNR and CDR2 is FQNEAQ (reference sequence). The CDR3 sequence is 17 residues long. The junction had 10 bases not matched to a gene; V was cut back by 3 bases and J by 3 bases. As DNA, the CDR3 is TGTGCCAGCAGCTTTTTCGGACAGGGGGGTTTAGACACTGAAGCTTTCTTT. It yields the protein CASSFFGQGGLDTEAFF.

This chain connects TRBV6-5 to TRBJ2-7, with 10 bases fitting TRBD2. The V gene's germline CDR1 is MNHEY and CDR2 SVGAGI. Germline trimming cut 2 bases from V and 3 bases from J; bases unmatched to any gene: 1. The CDR3 is made up of 14 amino acids. The CDR3 nucleotides read TGTGCCAGCAGTTACAGCGGGGGGGACTACGAGCAGTACTTC. This sequence encodes CASSYSGGDYEQYF.

The gene calls are TRBV5-1 and TRBJ2-3; 11 bases are shared with TRBD1. Germline assignment: CDR1 SGHRS and CDR2 YFSETQ. The CDR3 loop spans 17 amino acids. The V and J ends lost 2 bases and 2 bases, in that order; junction bases with no gene match: 7. CDR3: CASSFRTGGWVTDTQYF. The CDR3 region has the DNA TGCGCCAGCAGCTTTCGGACAGGGGGCTGGGTCACAGATACGCAGTATTTT.

The gene calls are TRBV28 and TRBJ2-5; D possibly uses TRBD1 or TRBD2 (5 bases each). The CDR3 runs to 14 residues. CDR1 and CDR2 from the germline V gene are MDHEN and SYDVKM. The V gene lost 5 bases and the J gene lost 4 bases, with 14 bases spanning the gap. The CDR3 coding sequence is TGTGCCAGCAGTCTGGGGGACCAGGGAGAGACCCAGTACTTC. Its protein product is CASSLGDQGETQYF.

The rearrangement links TRBV6-6 to TRBJ1-6; no clear D gene. Per germline, CDR1 MNHNY and CDR2 SVGAGI (reference sequence). V lost 3 bases and J 1 base, leaving 7 bases between the germline ends. The CDR3 spans 15 residues. This chain's CDR3 is CASSYGGSYNSPLHF. The CDR3 coding sequence is TGTGCCAGCAGTTATGGTGGGTCCTATAATTCACCCCTCCACTTT.

The chain links TRBV30 to TRBJ2-2; no clear D gene. The CDR3 extends over 14 amino acids. V gave up 4 bases and J gave up 0 bases, with 9 bases separating them. Germline loops: CDR1 GTSNPN, CDR2 SVGIG (reference sequence). The CDR3 nucleotides are TGTGCCTGGAAGCCAGGCGCGAACACCGGGGAGCTGTTTTTT. Its translation is CAWKPGANTGELFF.

With regard to this clone: The junction differs from germline at one of its ends, possibly a read error. This chain connects TRBV7-7 to TRBJ2-3; 9 bases align to TRBD1. CDR1 is SSHAT and CDR2 is FNYEAQ in the germline V gene (reference sequence). The CDR3 consists of 15 residues. CDR3: CASSRQGDPTDTQYF. The CDR3 coding sequence is TGTGCTAGCAGCCGACAGGGGGATCCCACAGATACGCAGTATTTT.

The CDR3 DNA follows: TGTGCCAGCAGCTTGATAGCGGGGGGTGACACCGGGGAGCTGTTTTTT. Amino acid sequence: CASSLIAGGDTGELFF. J is TRBJ2-2 and V is TRBV7-9; 10 nucleotides line up with TRBD2. Germline-derived CDR1 and CDR2 are SEHNR and FQNEAQ (reference sequence). The length of the CDR3 is 16 residues. After removal of 3 bases from V and 3 bases from J, the junction contained 4 bases not matched to a gene.

This chain connects TRBV27 to TRBJ1-3; D unresolved. Germline V gene lookup returns CDR1 MNHEY and CDR2 SMNVEV (reference sequence). This CDR3 is 13 amino acids long. V lost 10 bases and J 4 bases, leaving 14 bases between the germline ends. CDR3: CATWSGIGNTIYF. The CDR3 bases are TGTGCCACATGGAGCGGTATCGGAAACACCATATATTTT.

This clone was seen more than once but under ten times. The chain joins TRBV27 to TRBJ1-2; 7 bases line up with TRBD1. The CDR3 totals 15 residues. The V and J ends lost 4 bases and 3 bases, in that order; junction bases with no gene match: 8. The germline V gene has CDR1 MNHEY and CDR2 SMNVEV (reference sequence). The CDR3 DNA reads TGTGCCAGCAGTTCGGAACCGGGACAGCACTATGGCTACACCTTC. Protein sequence: CASSSEPGQHYGYTF.

Comment on this clone: This likely traces to a read error, being one base from a far larger clone. The chain employs TRBV5-8 and TRBJ2-7; D not certain. This CDR3 has 14 amino acids. V shed 0 bases and J shed 5 bases, with 12 bases lying between them. Germline V gene lookup returns CDR1 SGHTS and CDR2 YDEGEE. The CDR3 DNA reads TGTGCCAGCAGCTTGGAGGTACCCACGGACGAGCAGTACTTC. Translating it yields CASSLEVPTDEQYF. Looking up the rest from reference TRBV5-8 and TRBJ2-7 gives the full variable domain: EAGVTQSPTHLIKTRGQQATLRCSPISGHTSVYWYQQALGLGLQFLLWYDEGEERNRGNFPPRFSGRQFPNYSSELNVNALELEDSALYLCASSLEVPTDEQYFGPGTRLTVT.

The chain employs TRBV18 and TRBJ1-1; D is ambiguous. The CDR3 consists of 13 residues. CDR1 and CDR2 from the germline V gene are KGHSH and LQKENI. V was cut by 3 bases and J by 3 bases, with 8 bases left in between. CDR3 region: CASSPTRDTEAFF. CDR3 nucleotide sequence: TGTGCCAGCTCACCTACTCGGGACACTGAAGCTTTCTTT.

The rearrangement joins TRBV7-6 to TRBJ2-6; 8 bases are a match to TRBD2. This CDR3 comprises 20 residues. Germline V gene data show CDR1 as SGHVS and CDR2 as FNYEAQ. Losses at the gene ends were 5 bases for V and 1 base for J; bases not matched to a gene: 16. In DNA, the CDR3 is TGTGCCAGCAGCCAAGGTGTCGGGACTAGAGTACCGTCTGGGGCCAACGTCCTGACTTTC. It is translated as CASSQGVGTRVPSGANVLTF.

The chain carries TRBV19 and TRBJ2-7, with 7 bases lining up with TRBD2. Germline lookup yields CDR1 LNHDA and CDR2 SQIVND (reference sequence). The trim removed 6 bases at V and 2 bases at J, leaving 7 bases unmatched. The length of the CDR3 is 14 residues. The CDR3 nucleotides read TGTGCCAGTAGCCCGGCGGGGGATCCCTACGAGCAGTACTTC. This codes for CASSPAGDPYEQYF.

V is TRBV7-6 and J is TRBJ2-1; TRBD2 is a possible D gene (7 bases). The CDR3 loop spans 14 amino acids. Germline V gene sequence: CDR1 SGHVS, CDR2 FNYEAQ. Trimming left V 0 bases short and J 8 bases short, with 11 bases between. CDR3 sequence: CASSLAGGPDEQFF. Here the CDR3 DNA reads TGTGCCAGCAGCTTAGCGGGGGGGCCAGATGAGCAGTTCTTC.